This T cell receptor beta chain originates from a study of T cells in localized non-small cell lung cancer (dated by TCRdb to about 2020). Notes on the research overall: Comparing tumors with uninvolved tumor-adjacent lungs, the study looked at the T cell repertoires of roughly 250 patients with early-stage NSCLC. NSCLC patients had a mean age of approximately 66 years, and approximately 140 were male and about 110 female. All 236 NSCLC patients in the cohort were treatment-naive and had localized lung tumors that were resected.

The junction shows trimming of 5 bases on V and 0 bases on J, plus 11 bases between the germline ends. Inclusive of the bounding cysteine and phenylalanine, the CDR3 is 15 residues long. Only the CDR3 portion is preserved as DNA: 45 bases, with reading frame beginning at the first base. The germline V gene (reference sequence) specifies LNHDA as CDR1 and SQIVND as CDR2. At diagnosis, peripheral blood, uninvolved tumor-adjacent lung and tumor were collected and stored as a combination of fresh-frozen and FFPE material. The immunoSEQ Assay was used to sequence TCR beta CDR3 regions from DNA. The published analysis was carried out like this. T cell density was computed as TCR beta template counts normalized to usable DNA estimated by amplifying housekeeping genes. The preseqR package was used to estimate richness by extrapolating to 400,000 templates for PBMC samples and to 120,000 templates for tissue samples. Clonality was defined by subtracting Pielou's evenness from one. To identify tissue-enriched TCRs, differential abundance testing was run on productive amino-acid clonotypes with a minimum total count of 5 and an alpha of 0.1. The Jaccard Index and the Morisita Overlap Index were used to measure how much the repertoires overlapped between compartments. GLIPH grouped TCR beta CDR3s together with public tetramer-defined viral CDR3s, and a viral motif had to include at least three viral sequences and show V-gene enrichment. TCRdb carries this immuneACCESS record with in-frame sequences only. Its versions omit some clonotypes, under half of them owing to an unresolved V gene in the studies checked, with the rest unexplained. V and J calls and clone size are those listed in that table; D and trimming were worked out from the DNA. Within this sample are thousands of clones, with around a quarter of them counted one time only. Of the sample, roughly 9% is held by the ten largest clones.

On this clone itself: The specificity of this receptor is unknown. The input lacks base qualities; no much larger clone sits a single base away.

Overall study outcomes, separate from this receptor: Because of the exploratory design, TCR variables were selected using unadjusted p-values without false-discovery rate correction. Of the top 100 tumor clones, a median of approximately 60 were detected in paired uninvolved adjacent lung; under 35 were also among that lung's top 100. Because multi-region sequencing of the tumors was not done, intratumor heterogeneity could not be ruled out. Uninvolved tumor-adjacent lung showed the highest T cell clonality, higher than tumor, which suggests more focused antigenic responses in the uninvolved tumor-adjacent lung. Longer overall survival was associated with higher T cell density in blood, whereas shorter survival was associated with higher clonality in adjacent lung.

The chain employs TRBV19 and TRBJ1-5, with an unclear D gene assignment. The specimen comprised lung tumor tissue, sampled before any cancer treatment. This TCR was recovered from a woman aged 35-75 years with stage I squamous cell lung carcinoma. CDR3 sequence: CASSGHRLSNQPQHF. The sequenced DNA: TGTGCCAGTAGTGGGCATCGACTTAGCAATCAGCCCCAGCATTTT.